At least ten counts were recorded for the clone carrying this T cell receptor beta chain. The antigen is undetermined. The time point: newly diagnosed GD, antithyroid drugs for less than 3 months. RNA from PBMCs was the source of the TCR library. Into tubes containing EDTA, approximately 9 milliliters of peripheral blood were drawn. The sample belongs to a study of regulatory T cells in long-lasting Graves disease. Study findings and constraints: It is possible that accuracy was reduced by the small size of the sample.

In building TCR beta libraries, iRepertoire HTBI primers were used together with Arm-PCR of CDR3 regions. TCRdb itself ran the multiplex PCR reads through MiXCR, one entry per CDR3 protein. The sample lists some 330,000 distinct CDR3 sequences; about 10% were seen once. This sample also appeared in a second study, on T cells in Graves' hyperthyroidism and ophthalmopathy. From that study: Participants, patients aged 18 to 65, had newly diagnosed hyperthyroidism with a duration under 2 months. Researchers ran a first-round RT-PCR on the TCR CDR3 using the HTBI primer set.

This clonotype was sampled from a young woman with Graves disease. The source was peripheral blood mononuclear cells (PBMCs), collected at new diagnosis, from a patient treated with antithyroid drugs.

The CDR3 here is CASRGRGSAEQYV. Here the CDR3 DNA reads TGTGCCAGCAGGGGAAGGGGATCGGCCGAGCAGTACGTC. This chain connects TRBV6-1 to TRBJ2-7; TRBD1 might be the D (5 bases). V lost 6 bases and J 6 bases, leaving 15 bases between the germline ends. CDR3 length: 13 residues. Germline loops: CDR1 MNHNS, CDR2 SASEGT.